This T cell receptor (beta chain) was sequenced in a study of blood T cell repertoires in COVID-19. This clone has more than one count but fewer than ten. Individuals aged roughly 18 to 95 years were recruited from 24 US areas. Data came from immunoSEQ multiplex PCR; TCRdb stores just in-frame clones and leaves some out. The data hold around 250,000 clones, with around 80% observed a single time. The germline V gene has CDR1 KGHDR and CDR2 SFDVKD. V shed 1 base and J shed 14 bases, with 11 bases lying between them. The CDR3 spans 12 residues. The sequence derives from a man aged 30-40 years with acute COVID-19. The sequencing input was PBMCs or T cells enriched from blood (not recorded which). The chain recombines TRBV24-1 with TRBJ2-1, with D unclear. CDR3: CATSDFGHREFF. DNA for the CDR3: TGTGCCACCAGTGATTTCGGTCACAGAGAGTTCTTC.